The 2 T cell receptor beta chains below all came from one sample that was sequenced in a study of T cells in Graves' hyperthyroidism and ophthalmopathy. It was RNA transcripts that yielded the amplified TCR beta CDR3 regions. The HTBI set primed first-round TCR CDR3 RT-PCR. TCRdb called the multiplex PCR reads again in MiXCR, with one record for every CDR3 protein. The data show about 710,000 distinct CDR3 sequences, about 15% seen once. Sequencing was performed on blood. The receptors here all came from a man younger than 30 with Graves' hyperthyroidism.

The gene calls are TRBV6-5 and TRBJ1-2; TRBD1 agrees at 9 bases. Germline V lookup: CDR1 MNHEY, CDR2 SVGAGI. The J segment lost 4 bases and the V segment lost 2 bases, leaving 2 bases of the junction unmatched. There are 14 residues in the CDR3. Here the CDR3 reads CASSYTGQGYGYTF. Here the CDR3 DNA reads TGTGCCAGCAGTTACACGGGACAGGGCTATGGCTACACCTTC.

This clonotype has just a few counts. The V gene is TRBV20-1, the J gene TRBJ2-7; TRBD1 is a possible D gene (5 bases). CDR1 DFQATT and CDR2 SNEGSKA come from the germline V gene (reference sequence). The CDR3 extends over 16 amino acids. Trimming stripped 0 bases from V and 0 bases from J, with 15 bases between. This chain's CDR3 is CSARDLWQGASYEQYF. CDR3 bases: TGCAGTGCTAGAGATCTATGGCAGGGCGCCTCCTACGAGCAGTACTTC.